This T cell receptor beta chain originates from a study of post-analysis software for immune sequencing data. Study-level results: Five TRBV segments occurring more often in patients than controls included TRBV5-6, TRBV5-1 and TRBV20-1.

In the case of this clonotype: Antigen unknown.

Unique molecular identifiers featured in each of the TCR beta cDNA libraries. TCRdb used MiXCR to reprocess the PCR reads, holding one entry per CDR3 protein. The sample has about 620,000 distinct CDR3 sequences; around 47% are singletons. In germline, CDR1 is KGHDR, CDR2 SFDVKD. The CDR3 totals 13 residues. V was clipped by 3 bases and J by 5 bases, with 10 bases between them. The chain recombines TRBV24-1 with TRBJ2-7, with D perhaps TRBD2 (5 bases). The sequence came from a girl between 10 and 17 years old with multiple sclerosis. Sequencing input: blood. This chain's CDR3 is CATSDPPGNEQYF. Here the CDR3 DNA reads TGTGCCACCAGTGATCCCCCCGGGAACGAGCAGTACTTC.